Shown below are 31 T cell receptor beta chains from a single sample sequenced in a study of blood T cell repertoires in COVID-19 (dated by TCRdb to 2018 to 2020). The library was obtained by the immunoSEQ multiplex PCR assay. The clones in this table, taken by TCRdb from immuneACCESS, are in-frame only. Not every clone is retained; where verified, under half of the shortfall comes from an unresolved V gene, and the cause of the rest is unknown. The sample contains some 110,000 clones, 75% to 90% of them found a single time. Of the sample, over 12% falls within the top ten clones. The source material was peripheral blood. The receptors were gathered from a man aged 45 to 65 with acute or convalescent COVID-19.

The CDR3 nucleotides are TGTGCCAGCAGCAAGTCAGGGGAAGAGACCCAGTACTTC. Protein sequence: CASSKSGEETQYF. The rearrangement links TRBV11-2 to TRBJ2-5; possibly TRBD1 for D (6 bases). CDR3 length: 13 amino acids. In germline, CDR1 is SGHAT, CDR2 FQNNGV. The V gene lost 5 bases and the J gene lost 3 bases, with 10 bases spanning the gap.

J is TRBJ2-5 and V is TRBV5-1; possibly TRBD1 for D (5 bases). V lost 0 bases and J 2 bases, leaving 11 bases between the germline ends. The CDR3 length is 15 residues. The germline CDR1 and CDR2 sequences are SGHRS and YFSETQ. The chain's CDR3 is CASSLDSGWQETQYF. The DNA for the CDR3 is TGCGCCAGCAGCTTGGACTCAGGGTGGCAAGAGACCCAGTACTTC.

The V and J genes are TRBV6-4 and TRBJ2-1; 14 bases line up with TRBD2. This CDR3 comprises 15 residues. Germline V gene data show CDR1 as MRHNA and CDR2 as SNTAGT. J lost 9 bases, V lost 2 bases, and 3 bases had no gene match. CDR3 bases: TGTGCCAGCAGTGACCAGGGACTAGCGGGAGTTGAGCAGTTCTTC. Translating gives CASSDQGLAGVEQFF.

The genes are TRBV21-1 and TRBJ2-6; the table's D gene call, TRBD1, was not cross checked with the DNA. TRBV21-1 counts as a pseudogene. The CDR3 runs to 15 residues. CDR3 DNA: TGTGCCAGCAGTACACAGGGATGTGGGGCCAACGTCCTGACTTTC. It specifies CASSTQGCGANVLTF.

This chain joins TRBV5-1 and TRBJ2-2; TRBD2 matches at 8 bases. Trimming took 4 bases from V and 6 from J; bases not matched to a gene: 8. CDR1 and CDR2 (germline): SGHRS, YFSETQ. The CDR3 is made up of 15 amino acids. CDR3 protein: CASSLDSGSAGELFF. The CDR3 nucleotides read TGCGCCAGCAGCCTGGACAGCGGGAGCGCCGGGGAGCTGTTTTTT.

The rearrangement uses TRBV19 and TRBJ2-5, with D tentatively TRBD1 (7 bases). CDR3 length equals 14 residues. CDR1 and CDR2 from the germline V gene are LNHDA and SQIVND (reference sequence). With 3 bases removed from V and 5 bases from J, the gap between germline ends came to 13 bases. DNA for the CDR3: TGTGCCAGTAGTATTGAGGGGGCGGGGGAGACCCAGTACTTC. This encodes CASSIEGAGETQYF.

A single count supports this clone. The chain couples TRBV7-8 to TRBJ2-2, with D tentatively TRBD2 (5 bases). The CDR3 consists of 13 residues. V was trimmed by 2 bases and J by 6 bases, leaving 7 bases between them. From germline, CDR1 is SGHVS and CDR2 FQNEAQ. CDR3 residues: CASSLIGAGELFF. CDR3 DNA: TGTGCCAGCAGCTTAATCGGGGCCGGGGAGCTGTTTTTT.

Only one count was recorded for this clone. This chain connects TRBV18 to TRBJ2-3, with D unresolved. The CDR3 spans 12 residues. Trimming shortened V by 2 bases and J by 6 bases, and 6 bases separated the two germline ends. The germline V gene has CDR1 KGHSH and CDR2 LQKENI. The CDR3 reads CASSPSIDTQYF. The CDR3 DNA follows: TGTGCCAGCTCACCATCAATCGATACGCAGTATTTT. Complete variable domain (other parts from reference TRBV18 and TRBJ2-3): NAGVMQNPRHLVRRRGQEARLRCSPMKGHSHVYWYRQLPEEGLKFMVYLQKENIIDESGMPKERFSAEFPKEGPSILRIQQVVRGDSAAYFCASSPSIDTQYFGPGTRLTVL.

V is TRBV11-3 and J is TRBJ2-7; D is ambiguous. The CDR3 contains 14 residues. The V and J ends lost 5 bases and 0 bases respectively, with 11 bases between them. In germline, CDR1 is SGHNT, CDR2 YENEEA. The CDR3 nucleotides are TGTGCCAGCAGCGTCCGAGTGCCCTCCTACGAGCAGTACTTC. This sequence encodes CASSVRVPSYEQYF.

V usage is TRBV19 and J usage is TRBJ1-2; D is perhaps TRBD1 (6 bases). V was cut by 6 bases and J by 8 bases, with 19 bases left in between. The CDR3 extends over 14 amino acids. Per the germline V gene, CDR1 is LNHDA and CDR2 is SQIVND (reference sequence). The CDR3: CASSALGGGSGYTF. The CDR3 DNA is TGTGCCAGTAGCGCTCTGGGAGGGGGTAGCGGCTACACCTTC.

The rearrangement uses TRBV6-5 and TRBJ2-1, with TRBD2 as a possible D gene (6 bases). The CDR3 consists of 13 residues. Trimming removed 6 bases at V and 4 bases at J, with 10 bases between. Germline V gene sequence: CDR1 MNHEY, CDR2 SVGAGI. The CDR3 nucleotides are TGTGCCAGCAGGGAGGGAATTTACAATGAGCAGTTCTTC. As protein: CASREGIYNEQFF.

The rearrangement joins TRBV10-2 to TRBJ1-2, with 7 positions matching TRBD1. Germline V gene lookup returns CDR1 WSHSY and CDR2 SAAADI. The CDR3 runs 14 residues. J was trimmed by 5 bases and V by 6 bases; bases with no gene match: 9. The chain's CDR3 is CASSQDRNFYGYTF. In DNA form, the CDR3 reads TGCGCCAGCAGCCAGGACAGGAACTTTTATGGCTACACCTTC.

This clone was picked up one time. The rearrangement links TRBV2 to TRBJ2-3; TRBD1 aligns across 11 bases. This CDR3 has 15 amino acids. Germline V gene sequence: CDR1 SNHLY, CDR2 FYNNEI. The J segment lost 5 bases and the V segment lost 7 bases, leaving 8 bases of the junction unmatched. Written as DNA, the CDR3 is TGTGCCAGCACCAAGGACAGGGGGCAGAAAGATACGCAGTATTTT. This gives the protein CASTKDRGQKDTQYF.

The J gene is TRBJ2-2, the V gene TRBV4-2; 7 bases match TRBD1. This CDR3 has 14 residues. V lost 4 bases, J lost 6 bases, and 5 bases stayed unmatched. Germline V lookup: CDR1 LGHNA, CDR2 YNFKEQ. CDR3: CASSLTGAAGELFF. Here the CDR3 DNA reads TGTGCCAGCAGCCTTACAGGGGCTGCCGGGGAGCTGTTTTTT.

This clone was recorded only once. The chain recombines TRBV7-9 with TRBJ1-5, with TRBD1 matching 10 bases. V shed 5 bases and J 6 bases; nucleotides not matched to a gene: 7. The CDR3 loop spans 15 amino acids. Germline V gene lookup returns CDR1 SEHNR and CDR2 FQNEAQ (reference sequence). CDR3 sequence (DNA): TGTGCCAGCAGCCCGGGACAGGGGATAAGTCAGCCCCAGCATTTT. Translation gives CASSPGQGISQPQHF.

The CDR3 region has the DNA TGTGCCAGCAGCCATGGGACAGGGGGCGATCAGCCCCAGCATTTT. Translation gives CASSHGTGGDQPQHF. The rearrangement uses TRBV3-1 (or the pseudogene TRBV3-2) and TRBJ1-5; 12 bases match TRBD1. This CDR3 comprises 15 residues. Germline lookup yields CDR1 LGHDT and CDR2 YNNKEL (reference sequence). Losses at the gene ends were 3 bases for V and 5 bases for J; bases not matched to a gene: 2.

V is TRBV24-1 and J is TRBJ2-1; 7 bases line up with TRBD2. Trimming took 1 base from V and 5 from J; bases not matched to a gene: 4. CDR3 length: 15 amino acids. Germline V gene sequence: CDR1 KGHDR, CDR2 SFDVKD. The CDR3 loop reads CATSDLGRGDNEQFF. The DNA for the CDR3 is TGTGCCACCAGTGATTTAGGGAGGGGAGACAATGAGCAGTTCTTC.

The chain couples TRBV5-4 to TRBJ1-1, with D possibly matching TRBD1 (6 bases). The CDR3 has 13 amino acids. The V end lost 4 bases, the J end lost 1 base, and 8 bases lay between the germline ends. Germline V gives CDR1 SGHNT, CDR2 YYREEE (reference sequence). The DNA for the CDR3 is TGTGCCAGCAGCGTGGGACAGAACACTGAAGCTTTCTTT. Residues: CASSVGQNTEAFF.

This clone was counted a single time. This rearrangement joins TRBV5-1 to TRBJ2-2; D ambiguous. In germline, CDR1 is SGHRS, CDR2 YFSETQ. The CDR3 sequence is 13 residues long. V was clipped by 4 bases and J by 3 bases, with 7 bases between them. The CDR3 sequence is CASSPADTGELFF. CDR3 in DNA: TGCGCCAGCAGCCCTGCAGACACCGGGGAGCTGTTTTTT.

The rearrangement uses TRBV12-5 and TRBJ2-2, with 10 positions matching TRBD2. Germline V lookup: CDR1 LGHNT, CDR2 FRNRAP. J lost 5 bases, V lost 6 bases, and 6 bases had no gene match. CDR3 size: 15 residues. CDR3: CASGKREGLTGELFF. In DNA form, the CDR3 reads TGTGCTAGTGGCAAGCGGGAGGGCCTTACCGGGGAGCTGTTTTTT.

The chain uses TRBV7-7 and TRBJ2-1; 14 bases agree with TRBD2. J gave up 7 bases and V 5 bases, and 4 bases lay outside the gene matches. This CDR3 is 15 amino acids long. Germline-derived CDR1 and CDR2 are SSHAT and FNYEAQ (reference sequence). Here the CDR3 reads CASSRGLAGGNEQFF. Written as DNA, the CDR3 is TGTGCCAGCAGCCGAGGACTAGCGGGAGGAAATGAGCAGTTCTTC.

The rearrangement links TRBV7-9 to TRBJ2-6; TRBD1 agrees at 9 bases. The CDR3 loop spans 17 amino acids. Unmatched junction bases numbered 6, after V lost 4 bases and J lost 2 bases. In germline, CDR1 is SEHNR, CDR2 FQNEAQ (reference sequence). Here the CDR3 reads CASSYGTGIPGANVLTF. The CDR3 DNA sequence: TGTGCCAGCAGCTACGGGACAGGGATCCCTGGGGCCAACGTCCTGACTTTC.

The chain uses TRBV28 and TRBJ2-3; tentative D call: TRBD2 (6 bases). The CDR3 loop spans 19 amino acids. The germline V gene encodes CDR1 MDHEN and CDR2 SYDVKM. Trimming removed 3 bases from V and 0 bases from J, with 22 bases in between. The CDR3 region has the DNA TGTGCCAGCAGTTTGGGACTTGGGTTGAGGCGCCCTAGCACAGATACGCAGTATTTT. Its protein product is CASSLGLGLRRPSTDTQYF.

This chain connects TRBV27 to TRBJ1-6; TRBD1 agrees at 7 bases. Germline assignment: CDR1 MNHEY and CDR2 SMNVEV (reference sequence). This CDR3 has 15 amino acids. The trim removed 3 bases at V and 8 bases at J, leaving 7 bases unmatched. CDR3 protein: CASSFREGGYSPLHF. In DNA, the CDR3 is TGTGCCAGCAGTTTCCGGGAAGGGGGCTATTCACCCCTCCACTTT.

CDR3 DNA: TGTGCCAGCAGCCGTAGGGAGGGTCTGAGCGGACTGTTTTTT. Its protein is CASSRREGLSGLFF. This sequence joins TRBV3-1 (or the pseudogene TRBV3-2) and TRBJ1-4, with D uncertain. V was cut by 4 bases and J by 13 bases, with 19 bases left in between. CDR1 and CDR2 from the germline V gene are LGHDT and YNNKEL (reference sequence). The CDR3 has 14 amino acids.

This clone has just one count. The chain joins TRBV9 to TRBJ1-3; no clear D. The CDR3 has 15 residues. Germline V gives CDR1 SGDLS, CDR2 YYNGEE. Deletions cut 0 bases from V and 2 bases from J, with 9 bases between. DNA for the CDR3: TGTGCCAGCAGCGTAGTAGCTTCTCCTGGAAACACCATATATTTT. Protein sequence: CASSVVASPGNTIYF.

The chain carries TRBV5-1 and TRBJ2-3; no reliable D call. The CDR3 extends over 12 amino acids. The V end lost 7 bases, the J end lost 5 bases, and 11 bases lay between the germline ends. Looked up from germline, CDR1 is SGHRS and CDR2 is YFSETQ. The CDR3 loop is CASHTQVDTQYF. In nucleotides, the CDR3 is TGCGCCAGCCACACCCAGGTAGATACGCAGTATTTT.

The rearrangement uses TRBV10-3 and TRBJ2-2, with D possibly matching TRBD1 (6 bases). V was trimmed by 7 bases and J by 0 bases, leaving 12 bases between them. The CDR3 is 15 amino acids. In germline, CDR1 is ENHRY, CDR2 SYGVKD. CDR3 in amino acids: CAIKPGQTNTGELFF. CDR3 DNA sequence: TGTGCCATCAAGCCGGGACAAACGAACACCGGGGAGCTGTTTTTT.

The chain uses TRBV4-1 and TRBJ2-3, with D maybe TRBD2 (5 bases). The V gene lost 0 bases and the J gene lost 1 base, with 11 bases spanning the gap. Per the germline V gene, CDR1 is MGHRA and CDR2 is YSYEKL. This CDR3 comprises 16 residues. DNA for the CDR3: TGCGCCAGCAGCCAAGATGGACCCGGGGGCACAGATACGCAGTATTTT. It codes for CASSQDGPGGTDTQYF.

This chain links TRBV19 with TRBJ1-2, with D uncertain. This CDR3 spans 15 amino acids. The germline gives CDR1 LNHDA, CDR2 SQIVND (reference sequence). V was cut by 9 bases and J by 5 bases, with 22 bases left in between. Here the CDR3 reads CASREEGSTFYGYTF. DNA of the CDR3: TGTGCCAGCCGGGAAGAGGGCAGCACCTTTTATGGCTACACCTTC.

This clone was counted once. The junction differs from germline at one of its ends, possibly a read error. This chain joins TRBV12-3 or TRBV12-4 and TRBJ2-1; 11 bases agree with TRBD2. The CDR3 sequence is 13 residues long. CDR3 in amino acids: CAGSLVAGGPQFF. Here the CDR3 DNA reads TGTGCCGGCAGTTTAGTAGCGGGAGGGCCACAGTTCTTC.